What follows describes a single T cell receptor (beta chain). The target of this receptor is not known. Base qualities are not provided; no much larger clone lies one nucleotide away. The sample comes from a study of shared clonotypes between healthy human individuals (dated by TCRdb to 2018 to 2020). The study in broad terms: The cohort included three men and a couple of women between 18 and 49 years of age. For each donor, CD4 naive and CD4 memory were each run on three plates, CD8 naive on two plates, and CD8 memory on one plate. The study deeply sequenced blood TCR repertoires of about 5 healthy adults to estimate repertoire size and the extent of clonotype sharing between individuals. To increase sequencing depth and limit assay-specific biases, TCR repertoire library preparation and sequencing were carried out by different laboratories using diverse techniques. Each donor's leukapheresis produced roughly between roughly 0.85 and 9 billion PBMCs.

Using the deep immunoSEQ assay, TCR CDR3 regions were amplified from genomic DNA by multiplex PCR. For each cell subset, the extracted genomic DNA was distributed evenly across all wells of several immunoSEQ 96-well plates, and each plate served as one replicate. For sorted subsets, each replicate PCR was loaded with 200 to 250 ng genomic DNA, equivalent to roughly 30,000 T cell genomes. Purified libraries were measured with a Qubit 3.0 fluorometer, size-checked on a Bioanalyzer 2100, and measured again with the KAPA Library Quantification kit. Every immunoSEQ 96-well plate was sequenced on a dedicated single-read 150-cycle Illumina NextSeq 550 flow cell. Under the source paper's analysis protocol: Because only junctional sequences without quality scores were contained in the immunoSEQ output, filtering matching that applied to full-length reads could not be performed. Sequences were annotated with PyIR, a Python wrapper for IgBLAST v1.9, and V/J genes and CDR3 were assigned using IMGT germline references. Any read was removed if the V/J assignment was weak (E-value above 1e-6), the CDR3 was missing, or the read contained stop codons, out-of-frame junctions, or ambiguous translated residues. A V3J clonotype was defined by an identical inferred V gene, J gene, and CDR3 amino acid sequence. To compute the percentage overlap between repertoires, the number of shared unique clonotypes was divided by the size of the smaller repertoire. Repertoire richness was assessed with RTK rarefaction, the Chao1 estimator, and Recon v2.1 estimates of unobserved clonotypes. Generation probabilities for all TCRbeta clonotypes obtained by the gDNA method from a handful of donors were computed using OLGA. In TCRdb, the immuneACCESS table is reduced to in-frame sequences with V and J assigned. These tables do not hold every clone; where another copy was compared, an unresolved V gene accounts for under half, and the others remain unexplained. V and J calls and clone size come straight from that table; D and trimming were deduced from the DNA. The sample yields some 1.4 million clones; over 95% were counted once. Over 1% of the sample lies in the top ten.

Overall results and qualifications from the work: Across a few donors, roughly 5% of naive CD4, around 3.3% of naive CD8, roughly 2.2% of memory CD4, and 0.4% to 0.45% of memory CD8 clonotypes were shared. Naive subsets generally had larger estimated clonotype richness than memory subsets did. Because the study included a small number of donors, the genetic and exposure-history diversity represented was limited. Compared with non-shared clonotypes, the clonotypes found in all four sorted-subset donors had higher generation probabilities. Even with the large sequencing depth, rarefaction of the sorted-subset datasets indicated that sequencing was incomplete. Pairwise subsampling indicated that sequencing depth was expected to affect the degree of clonotype sharing among donors. Sampling was limited to blood, and TCR repertoires in tissue likely differ from TCR repertoires in blood.

Based on the germline V gene, the CDR1 and CDR2 sequences are MDHEN and SYDVKM. The CDR3, cysteine through phenylalanine, is 18 amino acids long. Here the CDR3 DNA is all that survives: 54 bases in frame from base 1. Trimming removed 5 bases from V and 5 bases from J; the gene matches leave 15 bases unexplained. The donors were healthy, HIV-negative adults who had no recently reported acute infections or vaccinations. All donors were Caucasian adults living in Nashville, Tennessee, USA. CD4+ T cells were enriched through magnetic negative selection, after which naive cells were positively selected on CD45RA and the remaining negative fraction served as the memory subset. Blood was obtained by leukapheresis, after which PBMCs were separated by Ficoll-Histopaque density gradient centrifugation and cryopreserved in liquid nitrogen vapor phase. Purity and quantity of every magnetically sorted T cell population were checked by analytical flow cytometry. Genomic DNA was isolated from each sorted fraction and quantified by UV absorbance on a Nanodrop 2000c.

The rearrangement joined TRBV28 to TRBJ2-1, with 10 bases aligning to TRBD2. This TCR was sampled from a man in his thirties or forties in good health. The sequenced sample was naive CD4+ T cells sorted from blood. The cell subset or site label of this sample denotes: CD45RA+ positively selected. CDR3 region: CASSTASGSGSWNNEQFF. The bases are TGTGCCAGCAGTACCGCTAGCGGGAGTGGTTCTTGGAACAATGAGCAGTTCTTC.